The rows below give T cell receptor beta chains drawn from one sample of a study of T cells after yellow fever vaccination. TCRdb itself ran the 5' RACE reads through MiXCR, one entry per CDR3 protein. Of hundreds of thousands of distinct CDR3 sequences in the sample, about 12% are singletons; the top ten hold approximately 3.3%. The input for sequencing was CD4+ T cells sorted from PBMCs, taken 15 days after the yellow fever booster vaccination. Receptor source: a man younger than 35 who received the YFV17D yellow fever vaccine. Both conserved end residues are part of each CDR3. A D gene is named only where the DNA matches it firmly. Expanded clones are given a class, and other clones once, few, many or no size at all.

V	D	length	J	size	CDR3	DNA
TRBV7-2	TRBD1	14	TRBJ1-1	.	CASSFLAGGTEAFF	TGTGCCAGCAGCTTTTTGGCAGGGGGGACTGAAGCTTTCTTT
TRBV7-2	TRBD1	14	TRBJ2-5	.	CASSSDRVRSTQYF	TGTGCCAGCAGTTCCGACAGGGTACGGTCGACCCAGTACTTC
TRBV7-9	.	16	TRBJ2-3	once	CASSLRRGSGTDTQYF	TGTGCCAGCAGCTTGAGGAGGGGGAGTGGCACAGATACGCAGTATTTT
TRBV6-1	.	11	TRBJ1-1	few	CASRGRIEAFF	TGTGCCAGCAGGGGACGAATTGAAGCTTTCTTT
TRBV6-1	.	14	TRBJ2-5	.	CASSVFGVQETQYF	TGTGCCAGCAGCGTGTTCGGTGTACAAGAGACCCAGTACTTC
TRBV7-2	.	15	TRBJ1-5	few	CASSSGPTGAVPQHF	TGTGCCAGCAGCTCAGGCCCCACAGGCGCCGTGCCCCAGCATTTT
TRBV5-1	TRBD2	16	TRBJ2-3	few	CASSLESSGGADTQYF	TGCGCCAGCAGCTTGGAGTCTAGCGGGGGAGCAGATACGCAGTATTTT
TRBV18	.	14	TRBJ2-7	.	CASSPRPDSYEQYF	TGTGCCAGCTCACCCCGACCCGACTCCTACGAGCAGTACTTC
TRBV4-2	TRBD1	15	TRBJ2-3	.	CASSQGQGATDTQYF	TGTGCCAGCAGCCAGGGACAGGGAGCCACAGATACGCAGTATTTT
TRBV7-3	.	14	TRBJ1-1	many	CASSLSPRDTEAFF	TGTGCCAGCAGCTTAAGTCCCAGGGATACTGAAGCTTTCTTT
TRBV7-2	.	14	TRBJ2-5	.	CASSLEDRQETQYF	TGTGCCAGCAGCTTAGAGGACAGACAAGAGACCCAGTACTTC
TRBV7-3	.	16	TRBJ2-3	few	CASSLRAGRFTDTQYF	TGTGCCAGCAGCTTACGGGCAGGGAGGTTCACAGATACGCAGTATTTT
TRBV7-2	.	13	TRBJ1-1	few	CASILVTNTEAFF	TGTGCCAGCATACTCGTTACGAACACTGAAGCTTTCTTT
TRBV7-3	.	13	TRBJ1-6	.	CASSLTKDSPLHF	TGTGCCAGCAGCTTAACCAAGGATTCACCCCTCCACTTT
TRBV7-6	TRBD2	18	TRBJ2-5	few	CASSSLVSGGGLQETQYF	TGTGCCAGCAGCTCCCTCGTAAGCGGGGGAGGCCTCCAAGAGACCCAGTACTTC
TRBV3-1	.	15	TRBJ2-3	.	CASSRGGDRADTQYF	TGTGCCAGCAGCCGCGGTGGGGACCGGGCAGATACGCAGTATTTT
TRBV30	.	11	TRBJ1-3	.	CAWRTGNTIYF	TGTGCCTGGAGGACTGGAAACACCATATATTTT
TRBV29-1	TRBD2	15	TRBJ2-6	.	CSVENRGAGANVLTF	TGCAGCGTTGAAAATCGGGGGGCTGGGGCCAACGTCCTGACTTTC
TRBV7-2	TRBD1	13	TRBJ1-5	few	CASSSDRLQPQHF	TGTGCCAGCAGCTCGGACAGGTTGCAGCCCCAGCATTTT
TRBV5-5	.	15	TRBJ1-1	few	CASSDVNSMNTEAFF	TGTGCCAGCAGCGACGTTAATTCCATGAACACTGAAGCTTTCTTT
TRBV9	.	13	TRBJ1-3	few	CASSVVTGNTIYF	TGTGCCAGCAGCGTAGTGACTGGAAACACCATATATTTT
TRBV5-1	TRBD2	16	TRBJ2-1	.	CASSSNSGSSYNEQFF	TGCGCCAGCAGCTCCAATAGCGGGAGCTCCTACAATGAGCAGTTCTTC
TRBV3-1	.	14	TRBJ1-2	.	CASSQLGVDYGHTF	TGTGCCAGCAGCCAGCTGGGAGTGGACTATGGCCACACCTTC
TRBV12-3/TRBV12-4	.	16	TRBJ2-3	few	CASSLQSGPITDTQYF	TGTGCCAGCAGTCTCCAATCCGGGCCCATCACAGATACGCAGTATTTT
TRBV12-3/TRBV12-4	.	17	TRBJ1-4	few	CASSTGGPAATNEKLFF	TGTGCCAGCAGTACCGGGGGGCCCGCAGCAACTAATGAAAAACTGTTTTTT
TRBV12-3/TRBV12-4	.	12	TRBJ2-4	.	CASSPGSNIQYF	TGTGCCAGCAGTCCGGGGTCAAACATTCAGTACTTC
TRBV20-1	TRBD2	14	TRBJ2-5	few	CSATQAGAQETQYF	TGCAGTGCAACACAAGCGGGGGCCCAAGAGACCCAGTACTTC
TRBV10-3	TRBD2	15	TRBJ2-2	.	CAITSGASNTGELFF	TGTGCCATCACCAGCGGGGCTTCGAACACCGGGGAGCTGTTTTTT
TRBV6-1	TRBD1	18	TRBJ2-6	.	CASSARPGTGNGANVLTF	TGTGCCAGCAGTGCACGTCCCGGGACAGGGAACGGGGCCAACGTCCTGACTTTC
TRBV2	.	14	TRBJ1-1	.	CASTAGVMNTEAFF	TGTGCCAGTACCGCAGGGGTCATGAACACTGAAGCTTTCTTT
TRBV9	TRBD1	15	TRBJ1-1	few	CASSGIGTAITEAFF	TGTGCCAGCAGCGGCATCGGGACAGCTATTACTGAAGCTTTCTTT
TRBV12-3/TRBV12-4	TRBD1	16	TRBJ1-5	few	CASSLMRDRNNQPQHF	TGTGCCAGCAGTTTAATGAGGGACAGGAATAATCAGCCCCAGCATTTT
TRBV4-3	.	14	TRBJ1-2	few	CASSQGLGGNGYTF	TGCGCCAGCAGCCAAGGACTGGGAGGGAATGGCTACACCTTC
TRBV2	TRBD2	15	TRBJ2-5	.	CARGGTTQGRETQYF	TGTGCCAGGGGGGGGACTACCCAAGGAAGAGAGACCCAGTACTTC
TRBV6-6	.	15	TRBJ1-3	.	CASSYGLNSGNTIYF	TGTGCCAGCAGTTACGGACTGAACTCTGGAAACACCATATATTTT
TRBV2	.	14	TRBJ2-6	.	CASSETPGANVLTF	TGTGCCAGCAGTGAAACTCCTGGGGCCAACGTCCTGACTTTC
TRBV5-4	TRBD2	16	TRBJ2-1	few	CASSSGVGLALVEQFF	TGTGCCAGCAGCTCGGGGGTGGGACTAGCTTTGGTTGAGCAGTTCTTC
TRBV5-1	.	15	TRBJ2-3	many	CASSLLAPSPDTQYF	TGCGCCAGCAGCTTGCTAGCGCCATCCCCAGATACGCAGTATTTT
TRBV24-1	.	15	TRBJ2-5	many	CATSDPGGDGETQYF	TGTGCCACCAGTGACCCCGGAGGGGATGGGGAGACCCAGTACTTC
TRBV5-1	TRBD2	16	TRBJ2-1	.	CASSSNLAGGNNEQFF	TGCGCCAGCAGCTCCAACTTAGCGGGGGGAAACAATGAGCAGTTCTTC
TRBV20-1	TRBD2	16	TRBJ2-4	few	CSAAAAASGDKNIQYF	TGCAGTGCAGCGGCGGCGGCTAGCGGGGACAAAAACATTCAGTACTTC
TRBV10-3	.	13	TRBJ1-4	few	CAARGARNEKLFF	TGTGCCGCCCGGGGGGCGCGGAATGAAAAACTGTTTTTT
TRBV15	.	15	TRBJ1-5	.	CATSRTGNSNQPQHF	TGTGCCACCAGCAGGACAGGAAATAGCAATCAGCCCCAGCATTTT
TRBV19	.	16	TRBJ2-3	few	CATTPRTYPYTDTQYF	TGTGCCACTACTCCGCGGACATACCCTTACACAGATACGCAGTATTTT
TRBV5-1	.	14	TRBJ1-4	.	CASSPGGRNEKLFF	TGCGCCAGCAGCCCCGGTGGAAGAAATGAAAAACTGTTTTTT
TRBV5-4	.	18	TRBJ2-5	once	CASSLQYRGGAAQETQYF	TGTGCCAGCAGCTTACAATACAGGGGAGGCGCGGCCCAAGAGACCCAGTACTTC